A single T cell receptor (beta chain) is shown here with its context. Generated by immunoSEQ multiplex PCR, the TCRdb table keeps only in-frame clones and is missing some. This table holds 9,500 to 15,000 clones, under 90% found once. These data come from a study of sequential checkpoint blockade in melanoma. For the study at large: Patients were randomized 1:1 to nivolumab-then-ipilimumab or ipilimumab-then-nivolumab first-line. Each arm's sequence ended with maintenance nivolumab.

Indicated treatment: randomized to nivolumab then ipilimumab (arm A) or the reverse (arm B). PBMC sorting kept live CD3+CD8+ cells without CD19 or CD56. V shed 3 bases, J shed 3 bases, and the junction held 7 bases outside the gene matches. The CDR3 loop spans 16 amino acids. In germline, CDR1 is SGHRS, CDR2 YFSETQ. The starting material was CD8+ T cells sorted from blood (inferred from file names), obtained from a patient given nivolumab and ipilimumab in sequence. The TCR was taken from a human donor with melanoma. The rearrangement uses TRBV5-1 and TRBJ1-4, with 8 bases aligning to TRBD1. The CDR3 coding sequence is TGCGCCAGCAGCTCACCCGGACAGGGATCTAATGAAAAACTGTTTTTT. Encoded protein: CASSSPGQGSNEKLFF.